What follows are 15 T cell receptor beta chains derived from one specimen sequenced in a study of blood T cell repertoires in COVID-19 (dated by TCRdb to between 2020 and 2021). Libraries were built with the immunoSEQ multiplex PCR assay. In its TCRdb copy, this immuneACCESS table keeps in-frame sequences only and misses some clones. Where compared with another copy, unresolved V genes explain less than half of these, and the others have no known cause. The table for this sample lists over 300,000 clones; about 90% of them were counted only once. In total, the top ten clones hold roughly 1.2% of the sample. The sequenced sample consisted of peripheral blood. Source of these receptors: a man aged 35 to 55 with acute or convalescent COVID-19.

The CDR3 nucleotides are TGTGCCAGCAGCTTACTCGGACAGACTAATGAAAAACTGTTTTTT. Its translation is CASSLLGQTNEKLFF. This rearrangement joins TRBV5-4 to TRBJ1-4; TRBD1 is a possible D gene (6 bases). With 2 bases removed from V and 2 bases from J, the gap between germline ends came to 10 bases. In germline, CDR1 is SGHNT, CDR2 YYREEE (reference sequence). The CDR3 loop spans 15 amino acids.

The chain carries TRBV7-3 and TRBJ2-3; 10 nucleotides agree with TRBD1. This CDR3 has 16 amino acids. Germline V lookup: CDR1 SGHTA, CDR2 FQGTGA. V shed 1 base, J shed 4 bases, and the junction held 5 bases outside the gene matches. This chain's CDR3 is CASSLNGQGGADTQYF. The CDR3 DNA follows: TGTGCCAGCAGCTTAAACGGACAGGGGGGAGCAGATACGCAGTATTTT. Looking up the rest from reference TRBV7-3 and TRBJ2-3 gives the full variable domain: GAGVSQTPSNKVTEKGKYVELRCDPISGHTALYWYRQSLGQGPEFLIYFQGTGAADDSGLPNDRFFAVRPEGSVSTLKIQRTERGDSAVYLCASSLNGQGGADTQYFGPGTRLTVL.

The CDR3 region is CASSSSGQLITEAFF. The CDR3 DNA reads TGTGCCAGCAGTTCTAGTGGACAGCTAATCACTGAAGCTTTCTTT. The chain couples TRBV5-5 to TRBJ1-1; D may be TRBD1 (6 bases). V dropped 5 bases and J dropped 4 bases, with 18 bases sitting between them. The CDR3 extends over 15 amino acids. The germline V gene has CDR1 SGHKS and CDR2 YYEKEE (reference sequence).

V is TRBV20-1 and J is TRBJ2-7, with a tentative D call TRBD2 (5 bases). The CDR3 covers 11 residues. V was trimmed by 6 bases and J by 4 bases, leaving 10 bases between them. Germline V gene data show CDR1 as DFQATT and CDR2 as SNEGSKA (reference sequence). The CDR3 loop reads CSAGEDYEQYF. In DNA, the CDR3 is TGCAGTGCGGGAGAGGATTACGAGCAGTACTTC.

CDR3 residues: CASSQVRVLQETQYF. The CDR3 DNA reads as TGTGCCAGCAGCCAAGTGAGGGTCTTACAAGAGACCCAGTACTTC. The chain is built from TRBV3-1 (or the pseudogene TRBV3-2) and TRBJ2-5; D possibly corresponds to TRBD2 (5 bases). CDR3 length equals 15 residues. Germline loops: CDR1 LGHDT, CDR2 YNNKEL (reference sequence). Trimming took 1 base from V and 2 from J, leaving 11 bases between them.

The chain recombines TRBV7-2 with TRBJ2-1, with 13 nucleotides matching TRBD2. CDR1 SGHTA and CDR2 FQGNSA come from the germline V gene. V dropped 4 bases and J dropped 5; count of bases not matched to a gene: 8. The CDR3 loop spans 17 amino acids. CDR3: CASSSRLAGGLHNEQFF. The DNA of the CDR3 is TGTGCCAGCAGCTCACGACTAGCGGGGGGCTTACACAATGAGCAGTTCTTC.

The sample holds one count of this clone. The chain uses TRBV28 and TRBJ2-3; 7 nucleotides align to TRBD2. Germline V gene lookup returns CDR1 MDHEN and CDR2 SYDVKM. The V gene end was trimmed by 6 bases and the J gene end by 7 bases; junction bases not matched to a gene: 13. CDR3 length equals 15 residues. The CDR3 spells CASRKSGATANTQYF. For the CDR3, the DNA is TGTGCCAGCAGGAAAAGCGGGGCAACGGCTAATACGCAGTATTTT.

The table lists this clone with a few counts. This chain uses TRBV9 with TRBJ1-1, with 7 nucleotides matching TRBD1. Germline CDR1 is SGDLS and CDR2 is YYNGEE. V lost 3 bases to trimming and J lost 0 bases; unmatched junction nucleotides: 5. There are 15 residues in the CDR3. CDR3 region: CASSAPTGLNTEAFF. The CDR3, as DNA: TGTGCCAGCAGCGCTCCGACAGGGTTGAACACTGAAGCTTTCTTT.

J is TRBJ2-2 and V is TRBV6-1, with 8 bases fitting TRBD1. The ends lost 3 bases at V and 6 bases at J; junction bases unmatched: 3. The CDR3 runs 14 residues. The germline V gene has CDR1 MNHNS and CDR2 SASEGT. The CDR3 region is CASSETGVAGELFF. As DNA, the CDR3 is TGTGCCAGCAGTGAGACAGGGGTGGCCGGGGAGCTGTTTTTT.

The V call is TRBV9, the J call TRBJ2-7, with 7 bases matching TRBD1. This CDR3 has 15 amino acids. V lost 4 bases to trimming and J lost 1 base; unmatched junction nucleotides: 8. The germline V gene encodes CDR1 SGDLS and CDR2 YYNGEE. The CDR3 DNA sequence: TGTGCCAGCAGCCCCGGGACAGTGGGGTCCTACGAGCAGTACTTC. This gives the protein CASSPGTVGSYEQYF.

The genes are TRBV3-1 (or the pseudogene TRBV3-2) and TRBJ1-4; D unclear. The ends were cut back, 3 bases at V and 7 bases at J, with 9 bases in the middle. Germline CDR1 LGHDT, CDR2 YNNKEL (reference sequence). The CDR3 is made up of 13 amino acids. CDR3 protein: CASSHGEGEKLFF. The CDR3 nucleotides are TGTGCCAGCAGCCATGGGGAGGGTGAAAAACTGTTTTTT.

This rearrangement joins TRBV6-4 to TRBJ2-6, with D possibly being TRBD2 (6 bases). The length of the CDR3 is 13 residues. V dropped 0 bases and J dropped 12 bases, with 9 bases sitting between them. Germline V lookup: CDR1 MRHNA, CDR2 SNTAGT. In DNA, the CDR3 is TGTGCCAGCAGTGACTCACGGGGGAGCGTCCTGACTTTC. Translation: CASSDSRGSVLTF.

The CDR3 loop reads CASSSMRETQYF. The CDR3, as DNA: TGTGCCAGCAGCTCCATGAGGGAGACCCAGTACTTC. The V and J genes are TRBV11-2 and TRBJ2-5; unclear D gene. With 4 bases removed from V and 5 bases from J, the gap between germline ends came to 8 bases. CDR3 length: 12 amino acids. Germline V gene sequence: CDR1 SGHAT, CDR2 FQNNGV.

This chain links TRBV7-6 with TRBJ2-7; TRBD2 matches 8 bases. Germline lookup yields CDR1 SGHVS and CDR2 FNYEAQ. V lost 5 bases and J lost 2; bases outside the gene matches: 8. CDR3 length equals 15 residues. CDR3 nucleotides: TGTGCCAGCAGCCCAGGAGCGGGAGCCACCTACGAGCAGTACTTC. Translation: CASSPGAGATYEQYF.

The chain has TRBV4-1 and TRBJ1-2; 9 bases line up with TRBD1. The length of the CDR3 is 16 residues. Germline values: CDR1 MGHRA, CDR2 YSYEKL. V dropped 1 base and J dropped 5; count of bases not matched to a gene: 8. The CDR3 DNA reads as TGCGCCAGCAGCCAAGGGGAGACAGGGGGGAGATATGGCTACACCTTC. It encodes CASSQGETGGRYGYTF.